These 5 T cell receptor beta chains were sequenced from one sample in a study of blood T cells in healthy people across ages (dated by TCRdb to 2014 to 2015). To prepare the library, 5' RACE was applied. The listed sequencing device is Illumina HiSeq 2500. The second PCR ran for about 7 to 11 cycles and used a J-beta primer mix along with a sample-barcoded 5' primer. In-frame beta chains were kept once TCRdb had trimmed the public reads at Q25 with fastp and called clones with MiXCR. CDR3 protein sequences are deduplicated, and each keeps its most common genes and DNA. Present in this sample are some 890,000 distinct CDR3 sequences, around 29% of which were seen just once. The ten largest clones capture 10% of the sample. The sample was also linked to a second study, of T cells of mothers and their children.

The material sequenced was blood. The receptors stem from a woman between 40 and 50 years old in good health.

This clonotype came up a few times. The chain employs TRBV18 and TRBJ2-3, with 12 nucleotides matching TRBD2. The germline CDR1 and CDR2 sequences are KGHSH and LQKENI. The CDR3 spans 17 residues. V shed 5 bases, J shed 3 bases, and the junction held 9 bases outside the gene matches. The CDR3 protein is CASSSGLAGTNTDTQYF. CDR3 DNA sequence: TGTGCCAGCTCATCAGGACTAGCGGGGACCAATACAGATACGCAGTATTTT.

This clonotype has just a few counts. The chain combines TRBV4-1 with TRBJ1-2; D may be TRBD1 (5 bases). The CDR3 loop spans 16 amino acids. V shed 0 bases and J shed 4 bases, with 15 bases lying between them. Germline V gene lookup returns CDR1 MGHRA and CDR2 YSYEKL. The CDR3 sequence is CASSQESEGTFYGYTF. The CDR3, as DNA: TGCGCCAGCAGCCAAGAATCGGAGGGGACCTTCTATGGCTACACCTTC.

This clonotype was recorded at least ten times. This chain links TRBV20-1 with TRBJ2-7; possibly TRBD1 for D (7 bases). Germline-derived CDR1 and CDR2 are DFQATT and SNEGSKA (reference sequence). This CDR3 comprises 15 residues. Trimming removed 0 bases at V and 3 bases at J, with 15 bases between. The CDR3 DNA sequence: TGCAGTGCTAGAGATCGAGGCAGGGGGGACTACGAGCAGTACTTC. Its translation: CSARDRGRGDYEQYF.

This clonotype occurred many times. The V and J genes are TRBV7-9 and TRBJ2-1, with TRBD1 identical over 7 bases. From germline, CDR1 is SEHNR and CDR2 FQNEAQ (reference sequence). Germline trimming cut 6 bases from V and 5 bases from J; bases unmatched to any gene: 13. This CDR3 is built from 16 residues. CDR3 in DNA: TGTGCCAGCAGTAACACCATCGGGACAGCCGACAATGAGCAGTTCTTC. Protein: CASSNTIGTADNEQFF.

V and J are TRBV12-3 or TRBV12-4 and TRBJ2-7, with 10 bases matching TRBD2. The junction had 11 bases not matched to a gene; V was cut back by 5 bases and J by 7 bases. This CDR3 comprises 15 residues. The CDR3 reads CASSTPSGGHNEQYF. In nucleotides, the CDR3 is TGTGCCAGCAGTACACCTAGCGGGGGCCACAATGAGCAGTACTTC.